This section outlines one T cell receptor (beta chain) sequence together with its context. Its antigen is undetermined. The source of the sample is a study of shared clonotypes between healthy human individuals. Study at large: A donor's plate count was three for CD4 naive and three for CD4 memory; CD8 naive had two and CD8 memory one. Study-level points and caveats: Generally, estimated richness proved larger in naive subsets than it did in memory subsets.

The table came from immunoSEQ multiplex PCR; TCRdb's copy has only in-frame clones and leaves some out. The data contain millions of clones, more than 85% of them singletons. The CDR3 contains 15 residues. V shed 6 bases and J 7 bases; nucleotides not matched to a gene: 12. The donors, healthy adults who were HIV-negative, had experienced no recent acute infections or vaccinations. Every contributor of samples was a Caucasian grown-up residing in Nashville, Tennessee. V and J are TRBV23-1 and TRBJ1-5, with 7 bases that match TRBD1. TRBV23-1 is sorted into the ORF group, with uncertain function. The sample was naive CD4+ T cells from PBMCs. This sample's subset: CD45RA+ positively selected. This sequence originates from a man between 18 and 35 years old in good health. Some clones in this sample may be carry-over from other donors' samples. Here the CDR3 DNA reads TGCGCCAGCAGACCTATGACAGGGAGGTACCAGCCCCAGCATTTT. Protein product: CASRPMTGRYQPQHF.